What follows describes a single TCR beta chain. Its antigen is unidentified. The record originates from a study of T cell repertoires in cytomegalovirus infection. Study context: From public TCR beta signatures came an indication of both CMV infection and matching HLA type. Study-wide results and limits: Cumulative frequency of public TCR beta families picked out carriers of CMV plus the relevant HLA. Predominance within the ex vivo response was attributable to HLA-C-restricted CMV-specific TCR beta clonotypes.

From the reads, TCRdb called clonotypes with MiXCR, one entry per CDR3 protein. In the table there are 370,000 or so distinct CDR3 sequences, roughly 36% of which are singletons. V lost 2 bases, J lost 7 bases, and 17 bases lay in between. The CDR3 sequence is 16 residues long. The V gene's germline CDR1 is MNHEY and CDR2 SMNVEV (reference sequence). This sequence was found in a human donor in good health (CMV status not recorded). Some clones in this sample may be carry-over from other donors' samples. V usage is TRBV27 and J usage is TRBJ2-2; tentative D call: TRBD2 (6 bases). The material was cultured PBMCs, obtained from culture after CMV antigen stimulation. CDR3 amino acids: CASSLGTPRGGGELFF. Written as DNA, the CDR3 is TGTGCCAGCAGTTTAGGGACTCCTCGAGGAGGCGGGGAGCTGTTTTTT.